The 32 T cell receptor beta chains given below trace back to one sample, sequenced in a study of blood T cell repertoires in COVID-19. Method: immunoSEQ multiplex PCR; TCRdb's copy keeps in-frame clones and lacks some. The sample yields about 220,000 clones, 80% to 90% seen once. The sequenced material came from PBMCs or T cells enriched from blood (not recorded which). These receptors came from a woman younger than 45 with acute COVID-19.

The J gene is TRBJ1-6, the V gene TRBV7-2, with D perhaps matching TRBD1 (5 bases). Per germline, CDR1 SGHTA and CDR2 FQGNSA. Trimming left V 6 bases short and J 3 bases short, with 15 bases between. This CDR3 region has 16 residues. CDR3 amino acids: CASRTTAFYYNSPLHF. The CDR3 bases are TGTGCCAGCAGAACGACAGCCTTTTACTATAATTCACCCCTCCACTTT.

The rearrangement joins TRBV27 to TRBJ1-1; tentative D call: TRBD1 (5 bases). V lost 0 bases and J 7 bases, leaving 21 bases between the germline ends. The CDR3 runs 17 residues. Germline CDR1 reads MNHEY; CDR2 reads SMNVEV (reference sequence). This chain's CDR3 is CASSLSTLGGVSGEAFF. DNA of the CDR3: TGTGCCAGCAGTTTATCCACACTCGGAGGGGTGTCAGGTGAAGCTTTCTTT.

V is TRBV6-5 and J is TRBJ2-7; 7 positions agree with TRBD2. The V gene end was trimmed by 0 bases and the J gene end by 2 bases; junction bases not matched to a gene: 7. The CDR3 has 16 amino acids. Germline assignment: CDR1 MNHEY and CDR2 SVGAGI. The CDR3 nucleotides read TGTGCCAGCAGTTACTCCGCGGGGGAGGCCCCCTACGAGCAGTACTTC. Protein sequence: CASSYSAGEAPYEQYF.

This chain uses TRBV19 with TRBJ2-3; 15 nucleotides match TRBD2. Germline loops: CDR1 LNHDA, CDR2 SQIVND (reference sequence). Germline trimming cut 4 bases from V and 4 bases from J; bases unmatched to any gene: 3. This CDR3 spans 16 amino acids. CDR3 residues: CASSTWTSGGADTQYF. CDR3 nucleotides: TGTGCCAGTAGTACCTGGACTAGCGGGGGGGCAGATACGCAGTATTTT.

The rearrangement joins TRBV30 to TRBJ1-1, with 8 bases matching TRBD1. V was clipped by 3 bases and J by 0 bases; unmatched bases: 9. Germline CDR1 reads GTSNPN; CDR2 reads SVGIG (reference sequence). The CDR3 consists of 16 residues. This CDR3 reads CAWRRTGRGMNTEAFF. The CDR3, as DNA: TGTGCCTGGAGGCGGACAGGGAGGGGAATGAACACTGAAGCTTTCTTT.

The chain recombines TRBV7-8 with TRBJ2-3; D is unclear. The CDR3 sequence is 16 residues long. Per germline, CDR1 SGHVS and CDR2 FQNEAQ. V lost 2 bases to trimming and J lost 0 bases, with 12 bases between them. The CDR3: CASSLLLLTSTDTQYF. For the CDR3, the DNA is TGTGCCAGCAGCTTACTTCTCCTGACTAGCACAGATACGCAGTATTTT.

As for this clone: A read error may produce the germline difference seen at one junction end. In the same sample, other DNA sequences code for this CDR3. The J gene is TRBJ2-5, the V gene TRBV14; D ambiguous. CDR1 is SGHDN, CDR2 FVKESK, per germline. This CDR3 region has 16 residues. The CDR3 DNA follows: TGTGCCAGTAGCCAAGAAGATCGGGTCATTCGGGAGACCCAGTACTTC. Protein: CASSQEDRVIRETQYF.

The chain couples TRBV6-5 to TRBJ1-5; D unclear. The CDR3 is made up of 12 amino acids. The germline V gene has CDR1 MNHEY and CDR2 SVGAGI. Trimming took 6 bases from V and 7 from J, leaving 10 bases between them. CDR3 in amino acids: CASRKLNQPQHF. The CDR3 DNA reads TGTGCCAGCAGGAAACTAAACCAGCCCCAGCATTTT.

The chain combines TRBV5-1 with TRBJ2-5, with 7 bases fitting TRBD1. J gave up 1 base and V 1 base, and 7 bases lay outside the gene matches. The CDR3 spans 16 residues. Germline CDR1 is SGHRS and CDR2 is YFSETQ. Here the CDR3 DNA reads TGCGCCAGCAGCTTGTTAGGGGGCAGGACCCAAGAGACCCAGTACTTC. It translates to CASSLLGGRTQETQYF.

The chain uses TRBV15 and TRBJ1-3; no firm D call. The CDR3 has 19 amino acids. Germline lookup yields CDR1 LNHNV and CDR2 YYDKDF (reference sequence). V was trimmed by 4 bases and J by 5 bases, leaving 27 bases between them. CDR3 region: CATSKGPRSSTRGRNTIYF. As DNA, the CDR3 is TGTGCCACCAGCAAGGGTCCCAGGTCTTCGACGCGGGGAAGAAACACCATATATTTT.

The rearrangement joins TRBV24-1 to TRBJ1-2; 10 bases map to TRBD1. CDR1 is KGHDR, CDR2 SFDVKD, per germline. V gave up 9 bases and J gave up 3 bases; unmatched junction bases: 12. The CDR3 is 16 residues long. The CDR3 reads CATLTGGRGIDYGYTF. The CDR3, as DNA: TGTGCCACCTTGACAGGGGGCCGGGGAATCGACTATGGCTACACCTTC.

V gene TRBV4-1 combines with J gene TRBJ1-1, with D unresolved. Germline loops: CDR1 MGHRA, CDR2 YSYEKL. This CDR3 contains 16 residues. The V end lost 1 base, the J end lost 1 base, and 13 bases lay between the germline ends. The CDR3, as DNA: TGCGCCAGCAGCCAAGTCGGGAACATTAAGAACACTGAAGCTTTCTTT. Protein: CASSQVGNIKNTEAFF.

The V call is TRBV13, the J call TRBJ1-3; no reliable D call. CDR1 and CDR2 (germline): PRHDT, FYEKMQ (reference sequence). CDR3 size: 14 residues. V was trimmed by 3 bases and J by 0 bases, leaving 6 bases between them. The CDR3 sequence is CASSFGTSGNTIYF. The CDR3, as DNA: TGTGCCAGCAGCTTCGGTACCTCTGGAAACACCATATATTTT.

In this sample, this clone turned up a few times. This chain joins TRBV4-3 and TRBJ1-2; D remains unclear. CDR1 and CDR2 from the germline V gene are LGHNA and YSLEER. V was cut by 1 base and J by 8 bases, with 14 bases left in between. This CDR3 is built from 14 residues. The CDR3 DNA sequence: TGCGCCAGCAGCCAAGTCCGGTACGGGGAGGGCTACACCTTC. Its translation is CASSQVRYGEGYTF.

The CDR3 nucleotides read TGTGCCAGCATGGCCCGGGACAGGACGGAGACCCAGTACTTC. It codes for CASMARDRTETQYF. This sequence joins TRBV25-1 and TRBJ2-5; 8 bases are shared with TRBD1. With 7 bases clipped from V and 5 bases from J, the junction kept 9 bases outside the gene matches. This CDR3 comprises 14 residues. Germline V gives CDR1 MGHDK, CDR2 SYGVNS.

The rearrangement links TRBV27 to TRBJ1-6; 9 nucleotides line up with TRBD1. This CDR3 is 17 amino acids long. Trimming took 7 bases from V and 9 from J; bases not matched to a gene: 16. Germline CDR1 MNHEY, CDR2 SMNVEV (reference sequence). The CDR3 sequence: CASKSPIRDRVSSPLHF. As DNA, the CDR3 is TGTGCCAGCAAATCCCCTATTCGGGACAGGGTCAGTTCACCCCTCCACTTT.

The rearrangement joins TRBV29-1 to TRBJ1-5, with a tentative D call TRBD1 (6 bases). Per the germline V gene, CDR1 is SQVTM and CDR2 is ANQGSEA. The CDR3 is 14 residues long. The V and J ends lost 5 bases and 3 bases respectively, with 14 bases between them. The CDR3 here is CSVSQGNFNQPQHF. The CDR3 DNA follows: TGCAGCGTTTCACAGGGAAACTTCAATCAGCCCCAGCATTTT. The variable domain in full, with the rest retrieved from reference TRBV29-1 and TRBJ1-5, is SAVISQKPSRDICQRGTSLTIQCQVDSQVTMMFWYRQQPGQSLTLIATANQGSEATYESGFVIDKFPISRPNLTFSTLTVSNMSPEDSSIYLCSVSQGNFNQPQHFGDGTRLSIL.

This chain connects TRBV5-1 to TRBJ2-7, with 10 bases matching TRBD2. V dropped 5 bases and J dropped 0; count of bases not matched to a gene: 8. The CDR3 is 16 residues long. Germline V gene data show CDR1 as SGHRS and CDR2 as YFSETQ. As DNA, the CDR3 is TGCGCCAGCAGTTTGAACCCTAGCGGGGGCTCCTACGAGCAGTACTTC. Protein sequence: CASSLNPSGGSYEQYF.

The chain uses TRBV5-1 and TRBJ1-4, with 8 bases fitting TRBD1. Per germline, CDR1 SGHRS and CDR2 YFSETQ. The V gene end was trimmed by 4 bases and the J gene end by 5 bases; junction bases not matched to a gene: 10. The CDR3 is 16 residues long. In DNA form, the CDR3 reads TGCGCCAGCAGCCGAGTGACAGGGGCTTTAAATGAAAAACTGTTTTTT. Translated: CASSRVTGALNEKLFF.

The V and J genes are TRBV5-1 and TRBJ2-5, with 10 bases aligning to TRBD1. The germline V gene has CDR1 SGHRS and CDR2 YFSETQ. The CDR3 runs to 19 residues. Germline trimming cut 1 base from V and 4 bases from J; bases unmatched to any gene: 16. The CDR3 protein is CASSLRGSGTGDKPETQYF. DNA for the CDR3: TGCGCCAGCAGCTTGCGGGGGAGCGGGACAGGGGATAAGCCAGAGACCCAGTACTTC. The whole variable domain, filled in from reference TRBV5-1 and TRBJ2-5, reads KAGVTQTPRYLIKTRGQQVTLSCSPISGHRSVSWYQQTPGQGLQFLFEYFSETQRNKGNFPGRFSGRQFSNSRSEMNVSTLELGDSALYLCASSLRGSGTGDKPETQYFGPGTRLLVL.

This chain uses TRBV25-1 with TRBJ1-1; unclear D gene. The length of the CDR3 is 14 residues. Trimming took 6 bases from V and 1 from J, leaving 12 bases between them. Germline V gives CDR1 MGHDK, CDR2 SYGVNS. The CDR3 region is CASRGSPGNTEAFF. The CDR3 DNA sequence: TGTGCCAGCAGAGGATCCCCAGGGAACACTGAAGCTTTCTTT.

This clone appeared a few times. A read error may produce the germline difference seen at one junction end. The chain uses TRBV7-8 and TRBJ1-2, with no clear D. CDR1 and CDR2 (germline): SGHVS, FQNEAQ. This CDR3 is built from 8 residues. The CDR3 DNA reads TGTGCCAGCAGCCCGTCCGCCTTC. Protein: CASSPSAF.

In DNA form, the CDR3 reads TGTGCCAGCAGGGGTCGGGGAACGGGCTACAATGAGCAGTTCTTC. Amino acid sequence: CASRGRGTGYNEQFF. The chain couples TRBV7-9 to TRBJ2-1; TRBD2 is a possible D gene (5 bases). From germline, CDR1 is SEHNR and CDR2 FQNEAQ (reference sequence). V was trimmed by 6 bases and J by 3 bases, leaving 15 bases between them. This CDR3 has 15 residues.

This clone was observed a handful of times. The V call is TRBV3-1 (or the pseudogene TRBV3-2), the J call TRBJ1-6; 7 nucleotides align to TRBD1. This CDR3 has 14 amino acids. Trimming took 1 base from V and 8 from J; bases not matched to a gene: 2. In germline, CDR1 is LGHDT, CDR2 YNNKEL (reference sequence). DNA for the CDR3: TGTGCCAGCAGCCAAGTGCAGGGGGATTCACCCCTCCACTTT. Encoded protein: CASSQVQGDSPLHF.

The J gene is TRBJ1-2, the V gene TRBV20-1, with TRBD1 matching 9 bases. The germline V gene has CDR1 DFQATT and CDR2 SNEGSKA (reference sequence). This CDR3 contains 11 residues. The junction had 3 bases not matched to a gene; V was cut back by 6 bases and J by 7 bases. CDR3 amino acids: CSAWTGVGYTF. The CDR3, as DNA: TGCAGTGCCTGGACAGGGGTTGGCTACACCTTC.

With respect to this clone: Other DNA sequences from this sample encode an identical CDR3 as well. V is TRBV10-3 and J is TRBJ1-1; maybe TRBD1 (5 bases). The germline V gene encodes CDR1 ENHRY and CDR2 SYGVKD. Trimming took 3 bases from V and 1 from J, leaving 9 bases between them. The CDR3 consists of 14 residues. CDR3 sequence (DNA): TGTGCCATCAGTGACGGTCAGGGGAACACTGAAGCTTTCTTT. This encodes CAISDGQGNTEAFF.

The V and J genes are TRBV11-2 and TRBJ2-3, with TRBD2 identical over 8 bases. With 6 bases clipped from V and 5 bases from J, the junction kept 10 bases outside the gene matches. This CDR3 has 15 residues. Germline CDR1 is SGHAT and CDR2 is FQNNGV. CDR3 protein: CASRRGAGGIDTQYF. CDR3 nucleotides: TGTGCCAGCAGACGCGGGGCGGGGGGTATAGATACGCAGTATTTT.

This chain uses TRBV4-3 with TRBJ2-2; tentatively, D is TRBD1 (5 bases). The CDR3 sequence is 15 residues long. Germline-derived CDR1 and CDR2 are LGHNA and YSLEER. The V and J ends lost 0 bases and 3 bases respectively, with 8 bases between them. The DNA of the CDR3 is TGCGCCAGCAGCCAAGAGGACACATACACCGGGGAGCTGTTTTTT. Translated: CASSQEDTYTGELFF.

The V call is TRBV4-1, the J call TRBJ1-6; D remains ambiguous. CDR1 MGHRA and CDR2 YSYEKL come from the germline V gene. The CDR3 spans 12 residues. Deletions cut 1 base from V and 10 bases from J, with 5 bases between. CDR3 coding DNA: TGCGCCAGCAGCCAAGGGCTGTCACCCCTCCACTTT. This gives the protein CASSQGLSPLHF.

The CDR3 protein is CASSQDRRRVTGEAFF. The CDR3 bases are TGCGCCAGCAGCCAAGATCGCCGCAGGGTGACCGGTGAAGCTTTCTTT. The chain links TRBV4-1 to TRBJ1-1, with D possibly matching TRBD1 (5 bases). Germline CDR1 MGHRA, CDR2 YSYEKL. The V end was cut by 0 bases, the J end by 7 bases, with 18 bases between. This CDR3 region has 16 residues.

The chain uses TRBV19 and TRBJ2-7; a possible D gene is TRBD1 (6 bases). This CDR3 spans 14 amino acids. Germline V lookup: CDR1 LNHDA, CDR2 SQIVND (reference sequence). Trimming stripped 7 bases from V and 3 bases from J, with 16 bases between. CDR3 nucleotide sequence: TGTGCCAGTAAACCTAATCAGGGGATCTACGAGCAGTACTTC. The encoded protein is CASKPNQGIYEQYF. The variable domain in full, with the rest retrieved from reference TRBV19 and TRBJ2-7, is DGGITQSPKYLFRKEGQNVTLSCEQNLNHDAMYWYRQDPGQGLRLIYYSQIVNDFQKGDIAEGYSVSREKKESFPLTVTSAQKNPTAFYLCASKPNQGIYEQYFGPGTRLTVT.

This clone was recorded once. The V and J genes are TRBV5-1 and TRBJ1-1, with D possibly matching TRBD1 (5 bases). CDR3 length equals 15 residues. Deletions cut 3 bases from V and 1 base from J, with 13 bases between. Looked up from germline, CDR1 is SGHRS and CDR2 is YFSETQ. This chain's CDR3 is CASSSGGGANTEAFF. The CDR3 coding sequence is TGCGCCAGCAGCTCGGGGGGAGGGGCGAACACTGAAGCTTTCTTT. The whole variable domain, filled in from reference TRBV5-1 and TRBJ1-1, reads KAGVTQTPRYLIKTRGQQVTLSCSPISGHRSVSWYQQTPGQGLQFLFEYFSETQRNKGNFPGRFSGRQFSNSRSEMNVSTLELGDSALYLCASSSGGGANTEAFFGQGTRLTVV.